This T cell receptor beta chain derives from a study of spatial heterogeneity in lung cancer. This clonotype was seen at least ten times. Sample time point: sample taken at primary tumor resection. With 5 bases removed from V and 7 bases from J, the gap between germline ends came to 16 bases. CDR1 and CDR2 from the germline V gene are LNHNV and YYDKDF (reference sequence). The CDR3 is made up of 14 amino acids. In TCRdb, the 5' RACE reads were re-called with MiXCR into one record per CDR3 protein. The table shows 30,000 to 40,000 distinct CDR3 sequences, with 5% to 6.5% occurring only once. The chain links TRBV15 to TRBJ2-3, with D unclear. The material was PBMCs, obtained at surgery. The receptor's source is a female donor with early-stage non-small cell lung cancer. DNA for the CDR3: TGTGCCACCAGCCCAAGGCGGAGTCTCAATACGCAGTATTTT. Translating it yields CATSPRRSLNTQYF.